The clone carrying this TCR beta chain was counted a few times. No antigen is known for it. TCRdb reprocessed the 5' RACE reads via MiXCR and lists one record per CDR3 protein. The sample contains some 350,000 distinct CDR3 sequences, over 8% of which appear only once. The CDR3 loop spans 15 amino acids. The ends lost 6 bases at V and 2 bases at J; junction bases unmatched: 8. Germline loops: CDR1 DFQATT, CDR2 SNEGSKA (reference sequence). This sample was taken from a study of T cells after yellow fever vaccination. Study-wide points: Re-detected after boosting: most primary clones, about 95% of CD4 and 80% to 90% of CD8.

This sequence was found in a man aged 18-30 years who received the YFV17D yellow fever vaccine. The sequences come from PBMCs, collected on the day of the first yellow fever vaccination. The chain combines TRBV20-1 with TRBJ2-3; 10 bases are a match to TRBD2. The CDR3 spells CSATAAGGHTDTQYF. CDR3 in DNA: TGCAGTGCAACCGCAGCGGGAGGGCACACAGATACGCAGTATTTT.